These 3 T cell receptor beta chains came from one sample sequenced in a study of blood T cells in healthy people across ages. The authors ran a second PCR of roughly 6 to 12 cycles using a sample-barcoded 5' primer and a J-beta primer mix. In TCRdb, the 5' RACE reads were re-called with MiXCR into one record per CDR3 protein. The profile covers fewer than 1,200,000 distinct CDR3 sequences, with almost 25% appearing a single time and about 0.72% taken by the ten largest. These records were also assigned to another study, of T cells of mothers and their children.

Specimen: blood. The source is a girl aged 2-10 years in good health.

V gene TRBV6-2 or TRBV6-3 combines with J gene TRBJ2-1, with a possible D match to TRBD1 (6 bases). Deletions cut 6 bases from V and 4 bases from J, with 10 bases between. The CDR3 totals 13 residues. From germline, CDR1 is MNHEY and CDR2 SVGEGT. CDR3 sequence: CASRGDRYNEQFF. CDR3 coding DNA: TGTGCCAGCAGGGGAGACAGGTACAATGAGCAGTTCTTC.

This clonotype was counted many times. V and J are TRBV6-4 and TRBJ1-6; unclear D gene. The V gene lost 0 bases and the J gene lost 7 bases, with 4 bases spanning the gap. CDR3 length: 13 amino acids. Germline V gives CDR1 MRHNA, CDR2 SNTAGT. The CDR3 protein is CASSDSTNSPLHF. CDR3 DNA: TGTGCCAGCAGTGACTCGACAAATTCACCCCTCCACTTT.

This clonotype was seen more than once but under ten times. As DNA, the CDR3 is TGCGCCAGCAGCTTGGAGGGGGGGGGGACCTACAATGAGCAGTTCTTC. Translation gives CASSLEGGGTYNEQFF. The genes are TRBV5-1 and TRBJ2-1; weak D call: TRBD2 (7 bases). CDR3 length: 16 residues. Germline CDR1 SGHRS, CDR2 YFSETQ. V was cut by 0 bases and J by 2 bases, with 12 bases left in between.